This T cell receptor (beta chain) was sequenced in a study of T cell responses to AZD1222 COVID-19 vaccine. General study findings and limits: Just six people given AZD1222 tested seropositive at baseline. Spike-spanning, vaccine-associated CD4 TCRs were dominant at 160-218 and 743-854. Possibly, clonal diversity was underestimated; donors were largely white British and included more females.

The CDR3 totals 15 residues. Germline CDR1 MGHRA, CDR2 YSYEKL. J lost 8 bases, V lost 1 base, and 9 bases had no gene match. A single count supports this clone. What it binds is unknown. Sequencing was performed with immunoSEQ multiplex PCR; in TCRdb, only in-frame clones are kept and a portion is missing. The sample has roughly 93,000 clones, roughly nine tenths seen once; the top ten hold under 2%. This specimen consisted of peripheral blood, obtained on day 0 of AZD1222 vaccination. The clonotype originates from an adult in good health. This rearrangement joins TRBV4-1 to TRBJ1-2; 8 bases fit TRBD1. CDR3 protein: CASSQVTRGQGGYTF. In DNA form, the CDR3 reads TGCGCCAGCAGCCAAGTGACCAGGGGGCAAGGAGGCTACACCTTC.